A single sample is the source of the 8 T cell receptor beta chains below, sequenced in a study of blood T cell repertoires in COVID-19. The protocol was immunoSEQ multiplex PCR, while the TCRdb copy is restricted to in-frame clones and leaves out a portion. The table has under 300,000 clones, 70% to 90% seen once; the top ten hold roughly 1.7%. The sample comprised PBMCs or T cells enriched from blood (not recorded which). The receptors were gathered from a woman in her fifties or sixties who had recovered from COVID-19.

The chain uses TRBV6-2 or TRBV6-3 and TRBJ2-5, with 12 bases fitting TRBD2. The length of the CDR3 is 17 residues. The trim removed 6 bases at V and 0 bases at J, leaving 8 bases unmatched. CDR1 and CDR2 (germline): MNHEY, SVGEGT. The CDR3 loop is CASSSTSGSLYQETQYF. Written as DNA, the CDR3 is TGTGCCAGCAGCTCGACTAGCGGGAGCCTATACCAAGAGACCCAGTACTTC.

This chain connects TRBV28 to TRBJ1-2, with 7 bases aligning to TRBD1. This CDR3 contains 15 residues. Germline V gene lookup returns CDR1 MDHEN and CDR2 SYDVKM. V lost 5 bases, J lost 4 bases, and 10 bases stayed unmatched. The CDR3 DNA reads as TGTGCCAGCAGTCCCACAGGGGCCCTGATCTATGGCTACACCTTC. The encoded protein is CASSPTGALIYGYTF.

The rearrangement links TRBV9 to TRBJ1-2, with D unresolved. The CDR3 has 17 residues. Germline lookup yields CDR1 SGDLS and CDR2 YYNGEE. The V end was cut by 0 bases, the J end by 2 bases, with 17 bases between. Here the CDR3 reads CASSVAPTTGENYGYTF. The CDR3 DNA sequence: TGTGCCAGCAGCGTAGCCCCTACGACCGGAGAGAACTATGGCTACACCTTC. Filled out from reference TRBV9 and TRBJ1-2, the complete variable domain reads DSGVTQTPKHLITATGQRVTLRCSPRSGDLSVYWYQQSLDQGLQFLIQYYNGEERAKGNILERFSAQQFPDLHSELNLSSLELGDSALYFCASSVAPTTGENYGYTFGSGTRLTVV.

The rearrangement links TRBV7-2 to TRBJ2-7, with 8 bases that match TRBD2. Germline V lookup: CDR1 SGHTA, CDR2 FQGNSA. The CDR3 length is 16 residues. Trimming took 1 base from V and 5 from J; bases not matched to a gene: 10. The CDR3 bases are TGTGCCAGCAGCTTAGAGGGGACTAGGTCTCAACACGAGCAGTACTTC. This sequence encodes CASSLEGTRSQHEQYF. Supplemented by reference TRBV7-2 and TRBJ2-7, the full variable domain reads GAGVSQSPSNKVTEKGKDVELRCDPISGHTALYWYRQSLGQGLEFLIYFQGNSAPDKSGLPSDRFSAERTGGSVSTLTIQRTQQEDSAVYLCASSLEGTRSQHEQYFGPGTRLTVT.

The chain joins TRBV4-2 to TRBJ2-1; the D is unclear. Germline CDR1 reads LGHNA; CDR2 reads YNFKEQ. The V and J ends lost 4 bases and 3 bases respectively, with 16 bases between them. This CDR3 spans 16 amino acids. The CDR3 reads CASSRNELGVYNEQFF. CDR3 DNA: TGTGCCAGCAGCCGAAATGAGCTAGGAGTCTACAATGAGCAGTTCTTC.

The V gene is TRBV28, the J gene TRBJ2-6, with D possibly being TRBD2 (6 bases). CDR3 length equals 15 residues. Germline values: CDR1 MDHEN, CDR2 SYDVKM. The germline V and J ends were trimmed by 7 bases and 1 base, with 11 bases remaining between them. The CDR3 bases are TGTGCCAGCACCAATCGGGAGTCTGGGGCCAACGTCCTGACTTTC. This translates into CASTNRESGANVLTF.

CDR3 bases: TGTGCCAGCAGCGGCCAGGGTTACGGCTACACCTTC. Translated: CASSGQGYGYTF. This chain uses TRBV28 with TRBJ1-2, with D perhaps matching TRBD1 (5 bases). Trimming stripped 6 bases from V and 8 bases from J, with 13 bases between. This CDR3 comprises 12 residues. From germline, CDR1 is MDHEN and CDR2 SYDVKM.

This clone showed up just a few times. The V gene is TRBV27, the J gene TRBJ1-6, with a tentative D call TRBD1 (6 bases). CDR3 length: 16 residues. V was pared by 2 bases and J by 0 bases, with 8 bases between. CDR1 is MNHEY, CDR2 SMNVEV, per germline (reference sequence). The CDR3 spells CASSLGGASYNSPLHF. The CDR3 region has the DNA TGTGCCAGCAGTTTAGGGGGGGCCTCCTATAATTCACCCCTCCACTTT.